This is a list of T cell receptor beta chains from one sample in a study of T cell responses to AZD1222 COVID-19 vaccine. This table comes from immunoSEQ multiplex PCR, and its TCRdb copy is limited to in-frame clones, with some not included. Seen here are over 150,000 clones, 85% to 95% observed once, and the top ten hold about 1%. The sample was peripheral blood, taken 28 days after the second AZD1222 dose. These receptor sequences come from an adult who received the AZD1222 COVID-19 vaccine. The CDR3 runs from the conserved cysteine through the conserved F or W. Each record gives: J gene, V gene, CDR3 length, CDR3 protein.

>TRBJ1-1|TRBV6-2/TRBV6-3|13
CASSYPVGTEAFF
>TRBJ2-7|TRBV13|15
CASSQAGLPSYEQYF
>TRBJ1-1|TRBV6-5|15
CASRVGYLMNTEAFF
>TRBJ2-5|TRBV5-5|15
CASSPRTYTQETQYF
>TRBJ1-2|TRBV5-5|15
CASSLAGTGGYGYTF
>TRBJ1-2|TRBV19|15
CASSIESRTGSRYTF
>TRBJ1-4|TRBV4-2|16
CASSQEGGPIDEKLFF
>TRBJ2-7|TRBV5-1|14
CASSSGRSSYEQYF
>TRBJ1-2|TRBV6-5|11
CASSSVRGYTF
>TRBJ1-2|TRBV2|13
CASVASLYYGYTF
>TRBJ2-3|TRBV5-1|14
CASSFGGGEGTQYF
>TRBJ2-5|TRBV9|16
CASSVAEGQGQETQYF
>TRBJ2-7|TRBV7-8|14
CASSFATGLPEQYF
>TRBJ2-7|TRBV3-1/TRBV3-2|12
CASSQVTYEQYF
>TRBJ1-6|TRBV6-2/TRBV6-3|14
CASSETDPELSLHF
>TRBJ2-1|TRBV18|14
CASSPSGQGYEQFF
>TRBJ2-2|TRBV4-3|17
CASSQDIRGGDTGELFF
>TRBJ2-3|TRBV7-9|16
CASSAQRHGSTDTQYF
>TRBJ2-5|TRBV21-1|13
CASQITAKETQYF
>TRBJ1-4|TRBV10-3|18
CAISGQGSKGATNEKLFF
>TRBJ1-5|TRBV7-9|15
CASSPRQGPDQPQHF
>TRBJ1-4|TRBV7-2|16
CASSLDGQGGYEKLFF